The subject of this entry is one TCR beta chain. Its antigen is not known. Trimming at V came to 2 bases and at J to 2 bases, leaving 7 bases not matched to a gene. Germline-derived CDR1 and CDR2 are SGHDT and YYEEEE. The CDR3 totals 15 residues. The data originate from a study of cytomegalovirus exposure and HLA in healthy donors. Study-wide background: Earlier work reported 95 million to 130 million unique TCR beta sequences from 180 million or so T cells.

PCR primers comprised 60 Vbeta and 13 Jbeta primers. Method: immunoSEQ multiplex PCR; TCRdb's copy keeps in-frame clones and lacks some. The data show under 130,000 clones, and the top ten clones hold 0.5% to 0.7%. Broader study findings: Links to common viral pathogens appeared, in a later analysis, for several of the most significant clusters. The productive fraction for most TCR beta V segments was about 90% or about 30% in an earlier analysis.

The source is a middle-aged man in good health and CMV-seronegative. The rearrangement uses TRBV5-6 and TRBJ2-7, with 7 bases identical to TRBD1. Sequenced sample: PBMCs. CDR3 protein: CASSLTGALPYEQYF. Here the CDR3 DNA reads TGTGCCAGCAGCTTAACAGGGGCTTTACCCTACGAGCAGTACTTC. The full variable domain, in which reference TRBV5-6 and TRBJ2-7 provide the parts outside the CDR3, is DAGVTQSPTHLIKTRGQQVTLRCSPKSGHDTVSWYQQALGQGPQFIFQYYEEEERQRGNFPDRFSGHQFPNYSSELNVNALLLGDSALYLCASSLTGALPYEQYFGPGTRLTVT.